This T cell receptor (beta chain) was observed in a study of blood T cell repertoires in COVID-19 (dated by TCRdb to about 2020). Notes on the research overall: Collaborator samples came from the United States, Italy and Spain and covered acute and convalescent phases of COVID-19. Samples came from the ongoing ImmuneRACE study (first 160 participants) plus 1,254 subjects from 6 global collaborators. The sample metadata nearly always contained a de-identified subject ID, COVID-19 status, age in years and sex. The repertoires were released in a freely available public database meant as a resource for research on the immune response to SARS-CoV-2. The dataset comprised deeply sampled blood TCRbeta repertoires from subjects exposed to, actively infected with, or recovered from COVID-19. Where available, HLA class I and class II types were obtained from metadata supplied by the sample provider rather than from assay-based typing. The material from the prospective study consisted of cDNA or gDNA derived from T cells, B-cell-depleted T cells, or PBMCs.

One collaborating source in Seattle enrolled patients during active infection and followed them longitudinally through the course of disease. Collaborating institutions collected whole blood in K2EDTA tubes following their own protocols. For TCRbeta analysis, collaborators shipped samples in one of three forms: frozen whole blood, isolated PBMCs, or DNA extracted from either of those sample types. General study outcomes and caveats: How much clinical and demographic metadata was included differed by source and by participant, and the metadata was provided uncurated.

The immunoSEQ Assay, a bias-controlled multiplex PCR, was used to amplify TCRbeta CDR3 regions from genomic DNA. The study's processing was this. The number of nucleated cells in each sample was estimated from the amplification of reference gene primers within the assay. To quantify the absolute abundance of each unique TCRbeta CDR3 rearrangement, sequence reads were collapsed and filtered. For each sample, productive Simpson clonality was calculated as the square root of Simpson's diversity index across productive rearrangements. TCRdb took over this immuneACCESS table, retaining in-frame rearrangements with V and J assigned. Such tables are incomplete; in checked studies, under half of the missing clones stem from an unresolved V gene, and the remainder is unexplained. From that table come the V and J calls and clone size; the DNA was used to work out D and trimming. The sample data list a few hundred thousand clones, and over 75% of these were observed just once. 0.7% to 0.9% of the sample is in the top ten clones.

Remarks on this clone: Its antigen specificity is not known. No base quality values were provided; no much bigger clone lies one nucleotide off.

V is pruned by 2 bases and J by 0 bases, leaving 14 bases of the junction without a gene match. CDR1 and CDR2 are read off the germline V gene as SGHVS and FNYEAQ. From cysteine to phenylalanine, the CDR3 is 19 amino acids long. Only the CDR3 region is kept as DNA, spanning 57 bases read in frame from base 1. Sequencing used peripheral blood. Here the chain combines TRBV7-6 and TRBJ1-1; 8 middle bases align to TRBD1. The receptor's source is a human donor with COVID-19, enrolled during active disease. The donor label of this sample is uncertain. The CDR3 protein is CASSLSRQGASTMNTEAFF. The DNA sequence follows: TGTGCCAGCAGCTTAAGTAGGCAGGGGGCCTCGACGATGAACACTGAAGCTTTCTTT.